A selection of T cell receptor beta chains follows, all from one sample in a study of shared clonotypes between healthy human individuals. Generated by immunoSEQ multiplex PCR, the TCRdb table keeps only in-frame clones and is missing some. Of about 1 million clones listed, about 75% are singletons. Sequenced input: memory CD4+ T cells sorted from blood. These receptors came from a man in his late teens or twenties in good health. CDR3s include the opening cysteine and the closing phenylalanine or tryptophan. A D gene is named only where the DNA matches it firmly. Clone sizes are given selectively: once, few, many, or a class where the clone is expanded.

v_call	clone_size	j_call	d_call	cdr3_aa	cdr3_nt
TRBV30	NA	TRBJ1-2	NA	CAWSGIGPYGYTF	TGTGCCTGGAGTGGTATAGGGCCTTATGGCTACACCTTC
TRBV6-1	once	TRBJ2-3	NA	CASSEGLGQSDTQYF	TGTGCCAGCAGTGAAGGACTGGGACAATCGGATACGCAGTATTTT
TRBV28	NA	TRBJ1-2	NA	CASSLGSGGGGYGYTF	TGTGCCAGCAGTTTAGGAAGTGGCGGAGGCGGTTATGGCTACACCTTC
TRBV7-4	few	TRBJ2-4	NA	CASSQPHSQSHPLAKNIQYF	TGTGCCAGCAGCCAACCGCACTCCCAATCTCACCCTTTAGCCAAAAACATTCAGTACTTC
TRBV10-1	NA	TRBJ2-2	NA	CASSEASVAGELFF	TGCGCCAGCAGTGAGGCTAGCGTCGCCGGGGAGCTGTTTTTT
TRBV18	NA	TRBJ2-7	NA	CASSPSASAYEQYF	TGTGCCAGCTCACCATCGGCTAGCGCTTACGAGCAGTACTTC
TRBV7-9	NA	TRBJ1-4	NA	CASSLEGSNEKLFF	TGTGCCAGCAGCTTAGAAGGTAGTAATGAAAAACTGTTTTTT
TRBV7-2	few	TRBJ2-7	NA	CASSLGGGRGYEQYF	TGTGCCAGCAGCTTAGGTGGGGGAAGGGGCTACGAGCAGTACTTC
TRBV9	NA	TRBJ1-6	NA	CASSVGGETYNSPLHF	TGTGCCAGCAGCGTAGGTGGCGAGACCTATAATTCACCCCTCCACTTT
TRBV5-4	NA	TRBJ1-2	TRBD1	CASSPGQEANYGYTF	TGTGCCAGCAGCCCCGGACAGGAAGCTAACTATGGCTACACCTTC
TRBV2	NA	TRBJ2-6	TRBD1	CASTGTGGIGANVLTF	TGTGCCAGCACCGGGACAGGGGGCATTGGGGCCAACGTCCTGACTTTC
TRBV4-1	few	TRBJ2-1	NA	CASSQGSGSPSNEQFF	TGCGCCAGCAGCCAAGGGTCGGGGAGCCCCTCCAATGAGCAGTTCTTC
TRBV20-1	NA	TRBJ2-7	NA	CSAGSSYEQYF	TGCAGTGCGGGGAGCTCCTACGAGCAGTACTTC
TRBV5-1	few	TRBJ2-3	TRBD1	CASSEGVGTGQADTQYF	TGCGCCAGCAGCGAAGGTGTCGGGACAGGGCAGGCGGATACGCAGTATTTT
TRBV9	NA	TRBJ2-5	NA	CASSPGAFGQETQYF	TGTGCCAGCAGCCCCGGGGCCTTCGGCCAAGAGACCCAGTACTTC
TRBV5-1	few	TRBJ2-3	NA	CASSLGGGTDTQYF	TGCGCCAGCAGCTTGGGGGGAGGCACAGATACGCAGTATTTT
TRBV6-5	few	TRBJ1-2	NA	CASSYGGNYGYTF	TGTGCCAGCAGTTATGGGGGCAACTATGGCTACACCTTC
TRBV19	NA	TRBJ2-5	NA	CASSMGQGRTQYF	TGTGCCAGTAGTATGGGCCAGGGACGGACCCAGTACTTC
TRBV19	NA	TRBJ1-5	NA	CASSIGGMGSRPQHF	TGTGCCAGTAGTATAGGAGGCATGGGGAGTCGGCCCCAGCATTTT
TRBV7-6	NA	TRBJ2-2	NA	CASSAPSATGELFF	TGTGCCAGCAGTGCCCCATCCGCCACCGGGGAGCTGTTTTTT
TRBV7-7	NA	TRBJ2-2	TRBD1	CASSPDRTNTGELFF	TGTGCTAGCAGTCCGGACAGGACTAACACCGGGGAGCTGTTTTTT
TRBV5-6	NA	TRBJ2-1	TRBD2	CASSRPGLAGVLYGEQFF	TGTGCCAGCAGCAGACCGGGACTAGCGGGAGTCTTGTATGGTGAGCAGTTCTTC
TRBV7-8	NA	TRBJ2-7	TRBD2	CASSFPTSGSDEQYF	TGTGCCAGCAGCTTTCCGACTAGCGGGAGTGACGAGCAGTACTTC
TRBV4-1	NA	TRBJ2-1	TRBD1	CASSRRGQGYNEQFF	TGCGCCAGCAGCCGCAGGGGGCAGGGTTACAATGAGCAGTTCTTC
TRBV28	NA	TRBJ1-1	TRBD1	CASSLPRQGEAFF	TGTGCCAGCAGTTTACCCCGACAGGGTGAAGCTTTCTTT
TRBV10-3	NA	TRBJ2-1	TRBD2	CAISELLAGPYNEQFF	TGTGCCATCAGTGAGCTACTAGCGGGCCCCTACAATGAGCAGTTCTTC
TRBV28	NA	TRBJ1-1	NA	CASSFAGNTEAFF	TGTGCCAGCAGTTTCGCAGGGAACACTGAAGCTTTCTTT
TRBV6-1	NA	TRBJ2-7	NA	CASLPGAGISYEQYF	TGTGCCAGCCTCCCAGGGGCCGGAATCTCCTACGAGCAGTACTTC
TRBV30	NA	TRBJ1-3	NA	CAWKGGGSGNTIYF	TGTGCCTGGAAGGGGGGAGGTTCTGGAAACACCATATATTTT
TRBV5-1	few	TRBJ2-1	TRBD1	CASSSMDRASSYNEQFF	TGCGCCAGCAGCTCAATGGACAGGGCTAGCTCCTACAATGAGCAGTTCTTC
TRBV5-1	NA	TRBJ2-1	TRBD2	CASSAAAGVPYNEQFF	TGCGCCAGCAGCGCGGCTGCGGGGGTTCCCTACAATGAGCAGTTCTTC
TRBV11-3	NA	TRBJ1-1	TRBD1	CASSPGTGRNTEAFF	TGTGCCAGCAGCCCGGGGACAGGGCGGAACACTGAAGCTTTCTTT
TRBV5-1	NA	TRBJ2-1	TRBD2	CASSLELAGGYNEQFF	TGCGCCAGCAGCCTAGAACTAGCGGGAGGGTACAATGAGCAGTTCTTC
TRBV30	NA	TRBJ2-3	NA	CAWSVQGSRTQYF	TGTGCCTGGAGTGTACAGGGCAGTCGGACGCAGTATTTT
TRBV6-1	NA	TRBJ2-7	NA	CASRSVLTYEQYF	TGTGCCAGCAGATCGGTCTTAACCTACGAGCAGTACTTC
TRBV6-6	once	TRBJ2-7	NA	CASSIWTTSYEQYF	TGTGCCAGCAGTATCTGGACAACGTCCTACGAGCAGTACTTC